This TCR beta chain was recorded in a study of cytomegalovirus exposure and HLA in healthy donors. This PCR relied on a set of 60 Vbeta primers and 13 Jbeta primers. Assay used: immunoSEQ multiplex PCR; TCRdb lists only in-frame clones, some missing. Here the sample spans 170,000 or so clones, roughly 87% being singletons. CDR1 and CDR2 from the germline V gene are LGHNA and YSLEER. Trimming left V 1 base short and J 10 bases short, with 14 bases between. CDR3 length equals 15 residues. This receptor was identified in a man aged 50-59 years in good health and CMV-seronegative. Sequencing was done on a sample of PBMCs. The V call is TRBV4-3, the J call TRBJ1-6; no clear D. The CDR3 sequence is CASSQGLVGSSPLHF. The CDR3 DNA sequence: TGCGCCAGCAGCCAAGGGTTAGTTGGGAGCTCACCCCTCCACTTT.